This T cell receptor beta chain was captured in a study of cytomegalovirus exposure and HLA in healthy donors. Regarding the study as a whole: Differences between HLA loci emerged in a later analysis of TCR association rates, with DRB1 most and HLA-C fewest. In a later analysis, V- and J-gene trimming of beta chains associated with a DCLRE1C missense variant, replicated independently.

With 6 bases clipped from V and 4 bases from J, the junction kept 5 bases outside the gene matches. CDR3 length: 15 amino acids. Germline loops: CDR1 MNHNY, CDR2 SVGAGI (reference sequence). It was with 60 Vbeta and 13 Jbeta primers that the PCR ran. TCRdb's copy holds only in-frame clones and misses some; the assay was immunoSEQ multiplex PCR. The profile shows about 140,000 clones, 70% of them singletons. In the case of this clone: As yet, its antigen is unknown.

The J gene is TRBJ2-6, the V gene TRBV6-6; 8 bases map to TRBD1. What was sequenced was PBMCs. This TCR came from a woman younger than 45 in good health and CMV-seronegative. The CDR3 bases are TGTGCCAGCAGGACCAGGGGGCCCGGGGCCAACGTCCTGACTTTC. Residues: CASRTRGPGANVLTF.